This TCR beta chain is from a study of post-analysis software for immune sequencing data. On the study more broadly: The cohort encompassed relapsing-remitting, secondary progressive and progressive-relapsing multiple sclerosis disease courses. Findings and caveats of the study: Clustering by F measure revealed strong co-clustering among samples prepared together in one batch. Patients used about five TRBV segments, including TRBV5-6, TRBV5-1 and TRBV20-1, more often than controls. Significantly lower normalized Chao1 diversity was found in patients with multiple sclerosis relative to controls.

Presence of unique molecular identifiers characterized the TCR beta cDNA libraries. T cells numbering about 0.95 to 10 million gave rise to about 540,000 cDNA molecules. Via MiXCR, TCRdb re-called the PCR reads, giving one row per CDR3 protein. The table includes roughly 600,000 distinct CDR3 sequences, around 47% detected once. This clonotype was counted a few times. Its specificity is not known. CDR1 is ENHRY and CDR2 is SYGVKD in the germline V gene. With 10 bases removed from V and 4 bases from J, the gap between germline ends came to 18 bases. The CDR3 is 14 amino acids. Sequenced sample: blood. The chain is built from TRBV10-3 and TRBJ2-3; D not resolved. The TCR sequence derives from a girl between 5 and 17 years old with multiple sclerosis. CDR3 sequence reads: CATTSQALPDTQYF. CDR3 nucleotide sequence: TGTGCCACCACCTCCCAAGCGCTGCCAGATACGCAGTATTTT.